This T cell receptor (beta chain) was observed in a study of shared clonotypes between healthy human individuals. V dropped 6 bases and J dropped 5 bases, with 19 bases sitting between them. Germline V gene lookup returns CDR1 SNHLY and CDR2 FYNNEI. The CDR3 is made up of 15 amino acids. Assay used: immunoSEQ multiplex PCR; TCRdb lists only in-frame clones, some missing. The sample carries approximately 980,000 clones, more than 75% recorded once. J is TRBJ1-2 and V is TRBV2; D remains ambiguous. Sequencing input: memory CD4+ T cells sorted from blood. The subset: CD45RA-negative fraction. This receptor was taken from a young man in good health. The CDR3 here is CASSPLQVNSYGYTF. The CDR3 DNA is TGTGCCAGCAGCCCCCTGCAGGTCAACTCTTATGGCTACACCTTC.